This T cell receptor (beta chain) was profiled in a study of blood T cell repertoires in COVID-19. Study as a whole: Spain, Italy and the United States supplied samples that represented acute and convalescent COVID-19. Sources were T cells, B-cell-depleted T cells, or PBMCs; the material itself was cDNA or gDNA.

The authors' processing: Reference gene primers were amplified, and this amplification served to estimate nucleated cell counts. Only in-frame clones appear in the TCRdb table, and some are missing; sequencing was by immunoSEQ multiplex PCR. V and J calls plus clone size are reproduced from that table; the DNA served to infer D and trimming. Found here are about 73,000 clones, roughly 87% of them singletons; the top ten hold under 10%. V dropped 4 bases and J dropped 9; count of bases not matched to a gene: 8. Germline V gives CDR1 SGHRS, CDR2 YFSETQ. This CDR3 is 15 amino acids long. The V and J genes are TRBV5-1 and TRBJ2-1, with 12 bases matching TRBD2. Sample: peripheral blood. The receptor comes from a man at least 80 years old with acute or convalescent COVID-19. As DNA, the CDR3 is TGCGCCAGCAGCCCCTGGACTAGCGGGATCGGTGAGCAGTTCTTC. This gives the protein CASSPWTSGIGEQFF.